This T cell receptor (beta chain) was identified during a study of blood T cell repertoires in COVID-19. Study-wide background: Samples taken during acute and convalescent COVID-19 were collected in the United States, Italy and Spain.

Sequencing used immunoSEQ multiplex PCR; TCRdb keeps in-frame clones, though not all of them. This sample has over 55,000 clones, with around 86% found just once. This CDR3 is built from 15 residues. Germline values: CDR1 SNHLY, CDR2 FYNNEI. V lost 1 base and J 3 bases, leaving 13 bases between the germline ends. This clonotype was sampled from a man aged 50-60 years with active COVID-19. The sequencing sample was made of peripheral blood. The chain has TRBV2 and TRBJ2-7; a weak D match, TRBD2 (5 bases). This chain's CDR3 is CASSEGVGVVYEQYF. In DNA form, the CDR3 reads TGTGCCAGCAGTGAAGGGGTGGGAGTAGTCTACGAGCAGTACTTC. Combining the CDR3 with reference TRBV2 and TRBJ2-7 gives the whole variable domain EPEVTQTPSHQVTQMGQEVILRCVPISNHLYFYWYRQILGQKVEFLVSFYNNEISEKSEIFDDQFSVERPDGSNFTLKIRSTKLEDSAMYFCASSEGVGVVYEQYFGPGTRLTVT.